This TCR beta chain comes out of a study of metastatic and nonmetastatic thyroid tumors (dated by TCRdb to 2019 to 2021). Looking at the study overall: Repertoires from peripheral blood and from tumor or nodule tissue samples of malignant and benign thyroid patients were compared. Summary of the overall study and its limitations: TCR beta diversity was reported as significantly higher in malignant tumors than in benign nodules, in both blood and tumor samples.

None of the patients had been given any treatment before thyroid surgery. Using T-cell receptor beta sequencing, the researchers looked back retrospectively at clinical samples from patients, gathered between about 2011 and 2018. This clone came up a few times. Which antigen it targets is not known. No much larger clone is present one base from it, and per-base qualities are unavailable. The library relied on PCR. The instrument given in TCRdb is Illumina HiSeq 4000. High-throughput sequencing was used to profile the CDR3 region of the TCR beta-chain in every patient. The study's processing was this. The researchers built a classifier to tell apart papillary thyroid cancer patients with distant metastasis, based on CDR3 differences among clinicopathological groups. The Shannon index was used to measure repertoire diversity, and the Morisita-Horn index was used to measure how similar tumor and blood repertoires were. The public reads were quality trimmed at Q25 with fastp and then assembled into clones with MiXCR by TCRdb, keeping productive beta chains. The V and J calls follow TCRdb's processing rather than the paper's. The table for this sample lists 43,000 or so clones; roughly 15% of them were counted only once. The ten most abundant clones make up about 20% of the sample.

Compared with germline, V lacks 3 bases and J lacks 3 bases; bases without a gene match: 5. Including cysteine and phenylalanine, the CDR3 has 14 amino acids. The CDR3 DNA has 42 bases and is translated from base 1. The germline V gene gives CDR1 as KGHSH and CDR2 as LQKENI. Recombination linked TRBV18 to TRBJ2-7; 7 of the junction bases match TRBD2. The sample was blood. The sequence came from a female donor with papillary thyroid cancer or a benign thyroid nodule (not recorded which). Some clones in this sample may be carry-over from other donors' samples. DNA sequence: TGTGCCAGCTCACCCCGCGGGGGAATCTACGAGCAGTACTTC. It translates to CASSPRGGIYEQYF.